This T cell receptor (beta chain) was recorded in a study of OX40 agonist ivuxolimab in advanced cancers. At the level of the study: Having had anti-PD-1, anti-PD-L1 or anti-CTLA-4 therapy before was allowed, and roughly 40% had some. General study points: The mean number of expanded clones was higher in CD8+ T cells than in CD4+. Clonal expansion from baseline to week 6 occurred in both CD4+ and CD8+ T cells.

In germline, CDR1 is SGHDN, CDR2 FVKESK. V shed 0 bases and J shed 1 base, with 9 bases lying between them. This CDR3 comprises 15 residues. Turning to this clone: Its antigen is unidentified.

Clones were sequenced by immunoSEQ multiplex PCR, and TCRdb holds only the in-frame ones, with some missing. Among 50,000 or so clones listed, around four fifths were seen once. This chain links TRBV14 with TRBJ1-1; D unclear. This material consisted of CD4+ or CD8+ T cells sorted from blood, taken in a trial of the OX40 agonist ivuxolimab. This sequence originates from an adult with an advanced solid tumor such as melanoma, head and neck, liver or kidney cancer. In nucleotides, the CDR3 is TGTGCCAGCAGCCAAGATGGAGTGCCGAACACTGAAGCTTTCTTT. It encodes CASSQDGVPNTEAFF.